This TCR beta chain was observed in a study of blood T cells in healthy people across ages. Germline assignment: CDR1 MRHNA and CDR2 SNTAGT. V was trimmed by 4 bases and J by 11 bases, leaving 23 bases between them. The length of the CDR3 is 15 residues. A J-beta primer mix and a sample-barcoded 5' primer were used in a second PCR of about 7 to 12 cycles. In TCRdb, the 5' RACE reads were re-called with MiXCR into one record per CDR3 protein. Among about 730,000 distinct CDR3 sequences, about 40% were seen once, and the ten largest hold 20% to 25%. The source is a woman aged 55-70 years in good health. The sample taken for sequencing was blood. The rearrangement joins TRBV6-4 to TRBJ2-5; D might be TRBD2 (5 bases). This CDR3 is CASSASGEVYNEQYF. The CDR3 bases are TGTGCCAGCAGTGCGAGCGGAGAAGTCTACAATGAGCAGTACTTC.